Listed below are T cell receptor beta chains from one sample, sequenced in a study of blood T cell repertoires in COVID-19. Measured with immunoSEQ multiplex PCR; TCRdb has only the in-frame clones, and not every one. The repertoire holds a few hundred thousand clones, with about 85% as singletons. The material sequenced was peripheral blood. The receptors originated from a man aged 18 to 35 with active or convalescent COVID-19. Both conserved end residues are trimmed from each CDR3. Each record gives: V gene, J gene, CDR3 protein.

V gene: TRBV11-2; J gene: TRBJ2-3; CDR3 protein: ASSLVGRPQY
V gene: TRBV6-5; J gene: TRBJ2-1; CDR3 protein: ASSYLDRGEQF
V gene: TRBV4-1; J gene: TRBJ1-5; CDR3 protein: ASSWTGVDQPQH
V gene: TRBV5-5; J gene: TRBJ1-5; CDR3 protein: ASSSGQGFQPQH
V gene: TRBV7-9; J gene: TRBJ1-6; CDR3 protein: ASSLGPGLPSYNSPLH
V gene: TRBV6-6; J gene: TRBJ2-1; CDR3 protein: ASSYPGQGYNEQF
V gene: TRBV15; J gene: TRBJ2-3; CDR3 protein: ATSKASGVSTDTQY
V gene: TRBV19; J gene: TRBJ2-2; CDR3 protein: ASSRGLQVAGELF
V gene: TRBV12-3/TRBV12-4; J gene: TRBJ1-2; CDR3 protein: ASTPRGSHGYT
V gene: TRBV3-1/TRBV3-2; J gene: TRBJ2-7; CDR3 protein: ASSLKGTTREQY
V gene: TRBV4-2; J gene: TRBJ2-5; CDR3 protein: ASSQLAGGSEETQY
V gene: TRBV27; J gene: TRBJ1-2; CDR3 protein: ASRGAIGYT
V gene: TRBV9; J gene: TRBJ2-7; CDR3 protein: ASSPFSSGRSEQY
V gene: TRBV7-2; J gene: TRBJ2-5; CDR3 protein: ASSLYLGETQY
V gene: TRBV6-6; J gene: TRBJ1-2; CDR3 protein: ASSRDTGMSLGYT
V gene: TRBV29-1; J gene: TRBJ1-1; CDR3 protein: SAIRTTGNREAF
V gene: TRBV27; J gene: TRBJ1-1; CDR3 protein: ASSFARLYTEAF
V gene: TRBV7-8; J gene: TRBJ1-5; CDR3 protein: ASSLAGHQPQH
V gene: TRBV7-9; J gene: TRBJ1-4; CDR3 protein: ASSPYGQGEKLF
V gene: TRBV7-3; J gene: TRBJ2-1; CDR3 protein: ASSLMGEGPNEQF
V gene: TRBV6-4; J gene: TRBJ1-1; CDR3 protein: ASSPTWLAAEAF
V gene: TRBV5-4; J gene: TRBJ1-1; CDR3 protein: ASSMTILRGTEAF
V gene: TRBV28; J gene: TRBJ1-2; CDR3 protein: ASSLSASGYT
V gene: TRBV7-9; J gene: TRBJ1-1; CDR3 protein: ASSSAGLAEAF
V gene: TRBV3-1/TRBV3-2; J gene: TRBJ2-5; CDR3 protein: ASSLRTAGETQY
V gene: TRBV25-1; J gene: TRBJ1-1; CDR3 protein: ASARQGSSLAF
V gene: TRBV2; J gene: TRBJ1-4; CDR3 protein: ASSYSGFGEKLF
V gene: TRBV5-4; J gene: TRBJ1-1; CDR3 protein: ASSLRLADGEAF
V gene: TRBV7-7; J gene: TRBJ2-1; CDR3 protein: ASSPGLAGEQF
V gene: TRBV6-5; J gene: TRBJ2-1; CDR3 protein: ASRDYSYNEQF
V gene: TRBV7-8; J gene: TRBJ2-2; CDR3 protein: ASSPLGASVIGELF
V gene: TRBV9; J gene: TRBJ2-3; CDR3 protein: ASSVQTSVGTDTQY
V gene: TRBV5-1; J gene: TRBJ2-2; CDR3 protein: ASSTVIANTGELF
V gene: TRBV5-6; J gene: TRBJ2-1; CDR3 protein: ASSLFLAGDLDNEQF
V gene: TRBV21-1; J gene: TRBJ1-1; CDR3 protein: ASTPQGSSTEAF
V gene: TRBV29-1; J gene: TRBJ2-5; CDR3 protein: SVLAGQETQY
V gene: TRBV27; J gene: TRBJ2-7; CDR3 protein: ASSFYGGAYEQY
V gene: TRBV28; J gene: TRBJ1-2; CDR3 protein: ASSHRGRHYGYT
V gene: TRBV29-1; J gene: TRBJ2-3; CDR3 protein: SVAGESTDTQY
V gene: TRBV6-5; J gene: TRBJ1-2; CDR3 protein: ASSSDGDYGYT
V gene: TRBV19; J gene: TRBJ1-1; CDR3 protein: ASSPGAAEAF
V gene: TRBV11-3; J gene: TRBJ2-1; CDR3 protein: ASSLSGGAASYNEQF
V gene: TRBV3-1/TRBV3-2; J gene: TRBJ2-7; CDR3 protein: ASSQQLYSYEQY
V gene: TRBV5-5; J gene: TRBJ2-1; CDR3 protein: ASSSRLAGGPYNEQF
V gene: TRBV10-1; J gene: TRBJ2-7; CDR3 protein: ASRELARSSYEQY
V gene: TRBV18; J gene: TRBJ2-7; CDR3 protein: ASSPSGQGAGEQY